The TCR beta chain under discussion was sequenced for a study of blood T cell repertoires in COVID-19. Libraries were prepared by immunoSEQ multiplex PCR; TCRdb keeps only in-frame clonotypes and omits some of them. The table includes tens of thousands of clones, about 90% detected once. Trimming shortened V by 4 bases and J by 0 bases, and 19 bases separated the two germline ends. CDR1 is GTSNPN, CDR2 SVGIG, per germline (reference sequence). The CDR3 is 18 residues long. V and J are TRBV30 and TRBJ1-6, with a possible D match to TRBD1 (6 bases). This receptor was obtained from a man between 65 and 85 years old with active COVID-19. The sequenced sample was peripheral blood. The CDR3 region is CAWIPPIGQSSYNSPLHF. CDR3 bases: TGTGCCTGGATTCCCCCCATCGGACAGAGCTCCTATAATTCACCCCTCCACTTT.